This TCR beta chain stems from a study of blood T cell repertoires in COVID-19 (dated by TCRdb to the early 2020s). Study-wide context: The collaborator samples originated in the United States, Italy and Spain and spanned the acute and convalescent phases of COVID-19. Nearly every sample came with metadata listing a de-identified subject ID, COVID-19 status, age in years and sex. Where available, HLA class I and class II types were obtained from metadata supplied by the sample provider rather than from assay-based typing. The repertoires were released in a freely available public database meant as a resource for research on the immune response to SARS-CoV-2. The samples were drawn from two sources: the first 160 participants of the ongoing ImmuneRACE study, and 1,254 subjects contributed by 6 global collaborators. The dataset comprised deeply sampled blood TCRbeta repertoires from subjects exposed to, actively infected with, or recovered from COVID-19. The prospective study material was composed of cDNA or gDNA derived from T cells, B-cell-depleted T cells, or PBMCs.

For this chain, trimming is 6 bases at the V end and 4 bases at the J end, and the number of junction bases without a gene match is 5. The CDR3 runs 15 residues from the cysteine to the phenylalanine. Only the CDR3 DNA stays, 45 bases, in frame from base 1. CDR1 and CDR2 were assigned from the germline V gene as MNHEY and SVGAGI. The paper's findings and limits, for the study overall: The amount of clinical and demographic metadata varied by source and participant and was provided uncurated.

The collaborating institutions used their own protocols to collect whole blood in K2EDTA tubes. For TCRbeta analysis, collaborators shipped samples in one of three forms: frozen whole blood, isolated PBMCs, or DNA extracted from either of those sample types. This clone was picked up a small number of times. Which antigen it targets is not known. It has no much larger one-base neighbor in the sample; base qualities were not kept. TCRbeta CDR3 regions were amplified from genomic DNA by means of the immunoSEQ Assay, a bias-controlled multiplex PCR. As for how the authors treated the data: The number of nucleated cells in each sample was estimated from the amplification of reference gene primers within the assay. To quantify the absolute abundance of each unique TCRbeta CDR3 rearrangement, sequence reads were collapsed and filtered. Productive Simpson clonality was computed per sample as the square root of Simpson's diversity index over productive rearrangements. TCRdb took this table from immuneACCESS and kept in-frame rearrangements with V and J called. Such tables lack part of the clones; where checked against another copy, unresolved V genes explain under half of the gap, and the rest is unexplained. V and J calls and clone size come straight from that table; D and trimming were deduced from the DNA. Present in this sample are more than 200,000 clones, roughly nine tenths of which were seen just once. The top ten clones comprise approximately 3.3% of the sample.

In this chain, TRBV6-5 is recombined with TRBJ2-1, with 11 central nucleotides matching TRBD2. This receptor was taken from a man between 18 and 35 years old with active or convalescent COVID-19. The material sequenced was peripheral blood. CDR3 region: CASRHLAGGYNEQFF. The sequence in DNA is TGTGCCAGCAGGCATCTAGCGGGAGGATACAATGAGCAGTTCTTC.